Presented here are 9 T cell receptor beta chains from one specimen sequenced in a study of OX40 agonist ivuxolimab in advanced cancers. Produced via immunoSEQ multiplex PCR; TCRdb's table is partial and in-frame only. The table lists about 26,000 clones, around 81% of them singletons. Sequencing was performed on CD4+ or CD8+ T cells sorted from blood, taken in a trial of the OX40 agonist ivuxolimab. All receptors derive from an adult with an advanced solid tumor such as melanoma, head and neck, liver or kidney cancer.

The rearrangement links TRBV21-1 to TRBJ2-5. The end of the DNA aligns better with TRBJ2-7, so the J call may be wrong. TRBV21-1 is annotated as a pseudogene. CDR3 size: 14 residues. CDR3 sequence (DNA): TGTGCCAGCAGCAAAGAAGGGGGGTCCTACGAGCAGTACTTC. As protein: CASSKEGGSYEQYF.

The rearrangement joins TRBV4-3 to TRBJ1-5, with D uncertain. This CDR3 contains 13 residues. CDR1 and CDR2 from the germline V gene are LGHNA and YSLEER. Trimming shortened V by 2 bases and J by 7 bases, and 9 bases separated the two germline ends. DNA for the CDR3: TGCGCCAGCAGCCAAACCCGTCGGCAGCCCCAGCATTTT. This encodes CASSQTRRQPQHF.

J is TRBJ2-7 and V is TRBV18, with TRBD2 matching 7 bases. Per germline, CDR1 KGHSH and CDR2 LQKENI. J lost 0 bases, V lost 1 base, and 3 bases had no gene match. The CDR3 length is 15 residues. CDR3 amino acids: CASSPLTSASYEQYF. The CDR3 DNA sequence: TGTGCCAGCTCACCACTTACTAGCGCCTCCTACGAGCAGTACTTC.

This clone was picked up a small number of times. The gene calls are TRBV7-9 and TRBJ2-2, with 8 nucleotides matching TRBD1. Germline V CDR1 and CDR2: SEHNR, FQNEAQ (reference sequence). This CDR3 is built from 16 residues. V was pared by 5 bases and J by 5 bases, with 10 bases of the junction left unmatched. CDR3 in DNA: TGTGCCAGCAGCCCCTCCGGGACAGGAGTAACCGGGGAGCTGTTTTTT. It encodes CASSPSGTGVTGELFF.

This chain connects TRBV7-2 to TRBJ2-5; the match to TRBD2 covers 9 bases. The germline V gene encodes CDR1 SGHTA and CDR2 FQGNSA. CDR3 length equals 17 residues. V trimming: 3 bases; J trimming: 5 bases; junction bases outside the gene matches: 13. DNA for the CDR3: TGTGCCAGCAGCTTTTATCCGCGGGGGGGCCCAGGGGAGACCCAGTACTTC. Its translation: CASSFYPRGGPGETQYF.

The table lists this clone with a count of one. The rearrangement links TRBV7-6 to TRBJ2-5, with TRBD2 identical over 14 bases. The V gene's germline CDR1 is SGHVS and CDR2 FNYEAQ. CDR3 size: 17 residues. Trimming removed 1 base from V and 3 bases from J; junction bases left unmatched: 4. In DNA, the CDR3 is TGTGCCAGCAGCTTAGGGGGACTAGCGGGAGTAGAAGAGACCCAGTACTTC. Residues: CASSLGGLAGVEETQYF.

The gene calls are TRBV13 and TRBJ1-1; D call uncertain. V dropped 0 bases and J dropped 1 base, with 3 bases sitting between them. This CDR3 region has 13 residues. Germline V gene sequence: CDR1 PRHDT, CDR2 FYEKMQ (reference sequence). The CDR3 is CASSLGPNTEAFF. CDR3 DNA sequence: TGTGCCAGCAGCTTAGGCCCGAACACTGAAGCTTTCTTT.

The chain combines TRBV19 with TRBJ1-5; D remains ambiguous. The CDR3 consists of 13 residues. V was pared by 5 bases and J by 2 bases, with 7 bases between. In germline, CDR1 is LNHDA, CDR2 SQIVND (reference sequence). The CDR3 spells CASSLPGNQPQHF. CDR3 DNA sequence: TGTGCCAGTAGTTTGCCAGGCAATCAGCCCCAGCATTTT.

This clone appeared a few times. The chain joins TRBV6-4 to TRBJ2-5, with TRBD2 as a possible D gene (6 bases). The CDR3 is made up of 15 amino acids. Trimming left V 6 bases short and J 5 bases short, with 19 bases between. Germline CDR1 MRHNA, CDR2 SNTAGT. The CDR3 DNA reads as TGTGCCAGCAGCCCCGACCCCGGGGGTGGTGAGACCCAGTACTTC. It specifies CASSPDPGGGETQYF.